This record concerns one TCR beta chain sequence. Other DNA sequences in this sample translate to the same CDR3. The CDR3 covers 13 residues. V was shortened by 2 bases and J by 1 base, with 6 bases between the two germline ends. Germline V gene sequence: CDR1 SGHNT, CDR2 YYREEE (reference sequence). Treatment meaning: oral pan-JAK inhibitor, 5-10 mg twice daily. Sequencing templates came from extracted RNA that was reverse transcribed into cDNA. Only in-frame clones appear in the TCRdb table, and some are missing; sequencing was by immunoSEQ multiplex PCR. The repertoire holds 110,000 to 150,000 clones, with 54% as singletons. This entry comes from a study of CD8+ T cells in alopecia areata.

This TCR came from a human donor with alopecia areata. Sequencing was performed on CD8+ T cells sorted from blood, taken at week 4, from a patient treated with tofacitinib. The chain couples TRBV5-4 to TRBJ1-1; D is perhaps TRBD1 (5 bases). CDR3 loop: CASSFDRNTEAFF. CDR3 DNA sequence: TGTGCCAGCAGCTTCGACAGGAACACTGAAGCTTTCTTT.